This TCR beta chain was obtained from a study of shared clonotypes between healthy human individuals. Notes on the study in general: Unshared clonotypes carried lower generation probabilities than those common to all four donors.

CDR3 length: 17 residues. Germline assignment: CDR1 MNHNS and CDR2 SASEGT. The V gene end was trimmed by 2 bases and the J gene end by 2 bases; junction bases not matched to a gene: 8. The naive CD8 population came from CD45RO-negative cells selected for CCR7, without terminally differentiated effector memory CD45RA+ cells. Donors, healthy HIV-negative adults, lacked recent acute infections or vaccinations. Among the donors, all were Caucasian adults who lived in Nashville, Tennessee. The test was conducted at deep level. Clones were sequenced by immunoSEQ multiplex PCR, and TCRdb holds only the in-frame ones, with some missing. Seen here are approximately 2,200,000 clones, about 92% observed once, and the top ten hold 1.7%. In the case of this clone: Its cognate antigen is unknown.

This rearrangement joins TRBV6-1 to TRBJ2-4; TRBD2 agrees at 8 bases. The origin of this receptor is a man aged 18 to 30 in good health. Some clones in this sample may be carry-over from other donors' samples. The sequenced material came from naive CD8+ T cells from PBMCs. CDR3 DNA: TGTGCCAGCAGTGAATGGGGACGGGAGGGGACCAAAAACATTCAGTACTTC. Translation gives CASSEWGREGTKNIQYF.